A single T cell receptor beta chain is shown here with its context. V lost 5 bases, J lost 5 bases, and 13 bases lay in between. CDR1 SGDLS and CDR2 YYNGEE come from the germline V gene. This CDR3 comprises 14 residues. This sample is part of a study of blood T cell repertoires in COVID-19. In the study's own analysis: Counts of nucleated cells, estimated from reference gene primer amplification, were obtained. Measured with immunoSEQ multiplex PCR; TCRdb has only the in-frame clones, and not every one. That table supplies the V and J calls and clone size; D and trimming were determined from the DNA. The table has under 150,000 clones, 84% seen once.

This chain connects TRBV9 to TRBJ2-2; D is possibly TRBD2 (5 bases). The sequenced material came from PBMCs or T cells enriched from blood (not recorded which). The source of this sequence is a man aged 45-60 years in a cohort exposed to, infected with or recovered from COVID-19 (not recorded which). CDR3 protein: CASSAGLWTGELFF. In nucleotides, the CDR3 is TGTGCCAGCAGTGCCGGACTCTGGACCGGGGAGCTGTTTTTT.